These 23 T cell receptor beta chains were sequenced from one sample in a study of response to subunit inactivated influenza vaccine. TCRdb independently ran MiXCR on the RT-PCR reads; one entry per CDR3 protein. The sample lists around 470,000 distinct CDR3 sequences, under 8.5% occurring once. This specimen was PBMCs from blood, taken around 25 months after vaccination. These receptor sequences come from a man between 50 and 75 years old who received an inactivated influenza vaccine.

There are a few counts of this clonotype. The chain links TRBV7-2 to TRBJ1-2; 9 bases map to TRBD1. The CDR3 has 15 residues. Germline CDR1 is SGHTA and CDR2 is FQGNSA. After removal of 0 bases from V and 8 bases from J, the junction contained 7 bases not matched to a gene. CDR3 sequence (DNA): TGTGCCAGCAGCTTAGCACAGGGGGCTTTTGGGGGCTACACCTTC. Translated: CASSLAQGAFGGYTF.

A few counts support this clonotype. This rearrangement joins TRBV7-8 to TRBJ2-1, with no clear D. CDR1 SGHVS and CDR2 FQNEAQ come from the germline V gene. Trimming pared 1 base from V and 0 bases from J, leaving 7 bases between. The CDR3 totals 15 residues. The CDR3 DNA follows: TGTGCCAGCAGCTTAGACAAGAGCTCCTACAATGAGCAGTTCTTC. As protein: CASSLDKSSYNEQFF.

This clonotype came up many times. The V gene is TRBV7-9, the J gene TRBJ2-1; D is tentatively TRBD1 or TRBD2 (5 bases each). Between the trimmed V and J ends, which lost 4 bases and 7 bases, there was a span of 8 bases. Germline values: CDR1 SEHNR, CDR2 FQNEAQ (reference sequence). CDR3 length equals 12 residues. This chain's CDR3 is CASSWDGNEQFF. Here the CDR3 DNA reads TGTGCCAGCAGCTGGGACGGGAATGAGCAGTTCTTC.

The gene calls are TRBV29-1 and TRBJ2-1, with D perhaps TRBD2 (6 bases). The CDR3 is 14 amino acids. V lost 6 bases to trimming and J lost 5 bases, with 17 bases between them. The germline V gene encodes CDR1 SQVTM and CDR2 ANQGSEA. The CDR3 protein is CSVHRDLGDNEQFF. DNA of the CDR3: TGCAGCGTCCACCGGGACTTGGGAGACAATGAGCAGTTCTTC.

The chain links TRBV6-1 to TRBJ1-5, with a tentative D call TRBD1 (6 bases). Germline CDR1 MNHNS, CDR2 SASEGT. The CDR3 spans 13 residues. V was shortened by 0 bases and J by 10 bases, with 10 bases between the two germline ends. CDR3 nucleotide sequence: TGTGCCAGCAGTGAAGCTTGGGGGCGCCCCCAGCATTTT. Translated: CASSEAWGRPQHF.

This chain's CDR3 is CATSRKTGGWTGELFF. Written as DNA, the CDR3 is TGTGCCACCAGCAGAAAGACAGGGGGTTGGACCGGGGAGCTGTTTTTT. The chain uses TRBV15 and TRBJ2-2; 9 bases match TRBD1. V lost 2 bases to trimming and J lost 5 bases; unmatched junction nucleotides: 6. There are 16 residues in the CDR3. CDR1 LNHNV and CDR2 YYDKDF come from the germline V gene (reference sequence). Based on the CDR3 plus reference TRBV15 and TRBJ2-2, the full variable domain is DAMVIQNPRYQVTQFGKPVTLSCSQTLNHNVMYWYQQKSSQAPKLLFHYYDKDFNNEADTPDNFQSRRPNTSFCFLDIRSPGLGDTAMYLCATSRKTGGWTGELFFGEGSRLTVL.

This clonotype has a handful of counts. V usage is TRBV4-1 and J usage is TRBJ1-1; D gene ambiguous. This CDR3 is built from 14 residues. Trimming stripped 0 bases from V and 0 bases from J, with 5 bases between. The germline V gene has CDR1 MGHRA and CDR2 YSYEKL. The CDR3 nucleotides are TGCGCCAGCAGCCAAGATCCGGTGAACACTGAAGCTTTCTTT. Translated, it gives CASSQDPVNTEAFF.

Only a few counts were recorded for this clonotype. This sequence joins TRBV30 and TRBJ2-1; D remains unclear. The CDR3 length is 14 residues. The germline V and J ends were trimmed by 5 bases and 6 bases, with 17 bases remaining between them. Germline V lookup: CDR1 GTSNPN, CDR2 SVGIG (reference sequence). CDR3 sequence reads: CAWSFSNTPNEQFF. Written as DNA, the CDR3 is TGTGCCTGGTCATTTTCTAATACCCCCAATGAGCAGTTCTTC. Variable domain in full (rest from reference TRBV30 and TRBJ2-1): SQTIHQWPATLVQPVGSPLSLECTVEGTSNPNLYWYRQAAGRGLQLLFYSVGIGQISSEVPQNLSASRPQDRQFILSSKKLLLSDSGFYLCAWSFSNTPNEQFFGPGTRLTVL.

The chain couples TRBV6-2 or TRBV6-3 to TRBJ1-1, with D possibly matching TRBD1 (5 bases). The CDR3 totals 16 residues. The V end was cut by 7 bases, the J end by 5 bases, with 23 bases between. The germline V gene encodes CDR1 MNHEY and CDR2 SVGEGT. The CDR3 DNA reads TGTGCCAGCATTCGGTTTCCCCCGGGACGTAGGACTGAAGCTTTCTTT. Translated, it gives CASIRFPPGRRTEAFF.

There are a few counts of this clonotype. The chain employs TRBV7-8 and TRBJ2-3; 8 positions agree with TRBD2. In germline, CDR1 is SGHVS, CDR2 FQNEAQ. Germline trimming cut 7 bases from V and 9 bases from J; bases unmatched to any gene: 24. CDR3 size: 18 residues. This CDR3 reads CASTGTRGGEMRTGTQYF. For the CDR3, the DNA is TGTGCCAGCACCGGGACCCGGGGGGGCGAGATGAGGACGGGGACGCAGTATTTT.

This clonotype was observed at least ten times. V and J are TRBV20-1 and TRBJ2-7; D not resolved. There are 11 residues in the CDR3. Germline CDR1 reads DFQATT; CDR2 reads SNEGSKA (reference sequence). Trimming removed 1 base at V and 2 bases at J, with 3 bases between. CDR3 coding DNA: TGCAGTGCTAGAGCTCCCTACGAGCAGTACTTC. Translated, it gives CSARAPYEQYF.

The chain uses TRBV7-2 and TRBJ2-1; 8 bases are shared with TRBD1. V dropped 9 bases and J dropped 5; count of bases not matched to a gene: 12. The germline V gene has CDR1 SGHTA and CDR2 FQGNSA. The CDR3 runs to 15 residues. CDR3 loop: CASRISGGDHNEQFF. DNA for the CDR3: TGTGCCAGTAGGATATCAGGGGGCGATCACAATGAGCAGTTCTTC.

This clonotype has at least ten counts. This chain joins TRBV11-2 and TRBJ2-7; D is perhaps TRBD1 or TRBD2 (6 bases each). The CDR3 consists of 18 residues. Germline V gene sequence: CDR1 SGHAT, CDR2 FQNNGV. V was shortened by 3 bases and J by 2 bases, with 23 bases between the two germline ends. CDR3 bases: TGTGCCAGCAGCTTGGGGGAGGACCTCGGGGGCACGACCTACGAGCAGTACTTC. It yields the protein CASSLGEDLGGTTYEQYF.

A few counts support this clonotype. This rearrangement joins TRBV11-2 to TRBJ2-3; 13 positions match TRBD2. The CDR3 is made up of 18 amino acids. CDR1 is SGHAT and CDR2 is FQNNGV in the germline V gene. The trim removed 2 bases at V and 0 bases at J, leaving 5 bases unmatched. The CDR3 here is CASSLSTSGRGSTDTQYF. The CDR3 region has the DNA TGTGCCAGCAGCTTAAGTACTAGCGGGAGGGGGAGCACAGATACGCAGTATTTT.

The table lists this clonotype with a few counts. CDR3 loop: CSASGTAGNEQYF. The CDR3 DNA follows: TGCAGTGCTTCCGGGACGGCGGGCAACGAGCAGTACTTC. This chain joins TRBV20-1 and TRBJ2-7; possibly TRBD1 or TRBD2 for D (5 bases each). V lost 5 bases to trimming and J lost 5 bases, with 16 bases between them. The CDR3 is made up of 13 amino acids. CDR1 is DFQATT, CDR2 SNEGSKA, per germline (reference sequence).

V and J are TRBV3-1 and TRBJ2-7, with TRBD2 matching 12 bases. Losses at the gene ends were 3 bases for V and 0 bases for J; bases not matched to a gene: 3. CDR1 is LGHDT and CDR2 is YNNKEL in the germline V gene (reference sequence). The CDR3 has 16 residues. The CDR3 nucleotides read TGTGCCAGCAGCCAGGGACTAGCGGGCGTCTCCTACGAGCAGTACTTC. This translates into CASSQGLAGVSYEQYF.

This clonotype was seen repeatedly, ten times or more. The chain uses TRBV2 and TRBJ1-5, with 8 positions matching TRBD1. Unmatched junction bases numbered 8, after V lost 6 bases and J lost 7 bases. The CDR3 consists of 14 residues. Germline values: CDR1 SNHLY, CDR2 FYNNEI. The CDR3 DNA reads TGTGCCAGCAGGGTGCAGGGGGCGAAACAGCCCCAGCATTTT. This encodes CASRVQGAKQPQHF.

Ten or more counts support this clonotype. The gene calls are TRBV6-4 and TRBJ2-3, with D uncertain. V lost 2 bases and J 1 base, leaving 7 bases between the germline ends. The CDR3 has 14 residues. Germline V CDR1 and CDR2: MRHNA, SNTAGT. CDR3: CASSDGSGTDTQYF. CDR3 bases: TGTGCCAGCAGTGACGGATCTGGCACAGATACGCAGTATTTT.

In DNA, the CDR3 is TGCAGTGCTAGAGTGGGACAGCGCTACAATGAGCAGTTCTTC. It codes for CSARVGQRYNEQFF. This chain connects TRBV20-1 to TRBJ2-1; 7 positions match TRBD1. Germline V gene lookup returns CDR1 DFQATT and CDR2 SNEGSKA (reference sequence). The length of the CDR3 is 14 residues. The trim removed 1 base at V and 3 bases at J, leaving 3 bases unmatched.

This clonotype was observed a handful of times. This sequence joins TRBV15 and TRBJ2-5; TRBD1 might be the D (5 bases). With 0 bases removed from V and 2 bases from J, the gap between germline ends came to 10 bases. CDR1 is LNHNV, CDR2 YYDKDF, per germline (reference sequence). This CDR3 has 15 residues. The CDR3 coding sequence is TGTGCCACCAGCAGAGATGGGGCTCTTCAAGAGACCCAGTACTTC. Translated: CATSRDGALQETQYF.

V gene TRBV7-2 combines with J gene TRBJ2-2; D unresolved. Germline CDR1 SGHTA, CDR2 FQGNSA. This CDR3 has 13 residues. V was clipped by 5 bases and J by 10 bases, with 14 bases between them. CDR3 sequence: CASSPSPAPELFF. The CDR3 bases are TGTGCCAGCAGCCCGTCCCCGGCTCCGGAGCTGTTTTTT.

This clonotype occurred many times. Here the CDR3 DNA reads TGTGCCAGCAGTCCAACAGGGGGACTAGCGGGTTTATACGAGCAGTACTTC. Translated: CASSPTGGLAGLYEQYF. The gene calls are TRBV27 and TRBJ2-7, with 12 bases matching TRBD2. The germline V gene has CDR1 MNHEY and CDR2 SMNVEV (reference sequence). CDR3 size: 17 residues. J lost 4 bases, V lost 5 bases, and 12 bases had no gene match.

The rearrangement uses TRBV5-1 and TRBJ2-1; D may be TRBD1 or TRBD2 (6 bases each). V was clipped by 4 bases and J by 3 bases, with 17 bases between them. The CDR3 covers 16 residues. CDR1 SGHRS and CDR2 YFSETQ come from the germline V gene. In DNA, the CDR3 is TGCGCCAGCAGCCCGTCAGGGGACTTCGGCTACAATGAGCAGTTCTTC. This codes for CASSPSGDFGYNEQFF.